A selection of T cell receptor beta chains follows, all from one sample in a study of a mutant IDH1 vaccine in newly diagnosed glioma. Clones were read by immunoSEQ multiplex PCR, and TCRdb kept only the in-frame ones, dropping some. The sample carries about 59,000 clones, around 90% recorded once. Which antigens these TCRs recognize remains unknown. Sample: PBMCs, taken from a glioma patient whose treatment included an IDH1 peptide vaccine. The receptors derive from a woman between 35 and 50 years old with glioma. CDR3s include the opening cysteine and the closing phenylalanine or tryptophan. Each record gives: V gene, J gene, clone size, D gene, CDR3 protein, CDR3 DNA. D genes are given only for firm matches. Size values are once, few and many counts, or a class for expanded clones, and some rows have none.

v_call: TRBV30; j_call: TRBJ1-4; clone_size: .; d_call: .; cdr3_aa: CAWSARGELFF; cdr3_nt: TGTGCCTGGAGTGCCCGGGGGGAACTGTTTTTT
v_call: TRBV2; j_call: TRBJ1-1; clone_size: .; d_call: .; cdr3_aa: CASSPTGGNTEAFF; cdr3_nt: TGTGCCAGCAGTCCCACGGGGGGGAACACTGAAGCTTTCTTT
v_call: TRBV19; j_call: TRBJ1-2; clone_size: .; d_call: .; cdr3_aa: CASSIALGNYGYTF; cdr3_nt: TGTGCCAGTAGTATAGCCTTGGGGAACTATGGCTACACCTTC
v_call: TRBV5-1; j_call: TRBJ2-7; clone_size: .; d_call: TRBD1; cdr3_aa: CASSLIASFGTGFEQYF; cdr3_nt: TGCGCCAGCAGCTTGATTGCTTCATTCGGGACAGGATTCGAGCAGTACTTC
v_call: TRBV9; j_call: TRBJ2-1; clone_size: .; d_call: .; cdr3_aa: CASSGLGTIRNEQFF; cdr3_nt: TGTGCCAGCAGCGGACTAGGTACCATACGGAATGAGCAGTTCTTC
v_call: TRBV15; j_call: TRBJ1-1; clone_size: .; d_call: .; cdr3_aa: CATRKGRNTEAFF; cdr3_nt: TGTGCCACCAGGAAGGGTAGAAACACTGAAGCTTTCTTT
v_call: TRBV29-1; j_call: TRBJ1-2; clone_size: .; d_call: .; cdr3_aa: CSVRMTVQSYTF; cdr3_nt: TGCAGCGTTCGAATGACGGTCCAGAGCTACACCTTC
v_call: TRBV5-4; j_call: TRBJ2-3; clone_size: .; d_call: TRBD2; cdr3_aa: CASSLSGGDTQYF; cdr3_nt: TGTGCCAGCAGCTTAAGCGGGGGAGATACGCAGTATTTT
v_call: TRBV29-1; j_call: TRBJ1-1; clone_size: .; d_call: TRBD1; cdr3_aa: CSAGTANTEAFF; cdr3_nt: TGCAGCGCCGGGACAGCGAACACTGAAGCTTTCTTT
v_call: TRBV7-6; j_call: TRBJ2-1; clone_size: .; d_call: .; cdr3_aa: CASSQGGGHNEQFF; cdr3_nt: TGTGCCAGCAGTCAGGGGGGGGGCCACAATGAGCAGTTCTTC
v_call: TRBV6-5; j_call: TRBJ1-3; clone_size: .; d_call: .; cdr3_aa: CASRLDGSSGNTIYF; cdr3_nt: TGTGCCAGCAGACTCGACGGCAGCTCTGGAAACACCATATATTTT
v_call: TRBV7-9; j_call: TRBJ1-4; clone_size: .; d_call: .; cdr3_aa: CASMVGNEKLFF; cdr3_nt: TGTGCCAGCATGGTTGGTAATGAAAAACTGTTTTTT
v_call: TRBV7-9; j_call: TRBJ1-1; clone_size: .; d_call: .; cdr3_aa: CASTPTGNTEAFF; cdr3_nt: TGTGCCAGCACTCCAACAGGGAACACTGAAGCTTTCTTT
v_call: TRBV7-8; j_call: TRBJ1-2; clone_size: .; d_call: .; cdr3_aa: CASSLAAGAYGYTF; cdr3_nt: TGTGCCAGCAGCTTAGCGGCAGGGGCCTATGGCTACACCTTC
v_call: TRBV30; j_call: TRBJ1-1; clone_size: once; d_call: .; cdr3_aa: CAWRFNRDTEAFF; cdr3_nt: TGTGCCTGGAGATTTAACAGGGACACTGAAGCTTTCTTT
v_call: TRBV27; j_call: TRBJ2-7; clone_size: .; d_call: TRBD2; cdr3_aa: CASSHLRGGRPDYEQYF; cdr3_nt: TGTGCCAGCAGCCACCTGCGGGGGGGCCGTCCTGACTACGAGCAGTACTTC
v_call: TRBV30; j_call: TRBJ2-2; clone_size: .; d_call: .; cdr3_aa: CAWSLGGELFF; cdr3_nt: TGTGCCTGGAGTTTAGGAGGGGAGCTGTTTTTT
v_call: TRBV18; j_call: TRBJ1-3; clone_size: .; d_call: .; cdr3_aa: CASSPGGDTIYF; cdr3_nt: TGTGCCAGCTCACCTGGCGGAGACACCATATATTTT
v_call: TRBV10-2; j_call: TRBJ2-2; clone_size: .; d_call: .; cdr3_aa: CASSRPQRTENTGELFF; cdr3_nt: TGCGCCAGCAGTCGACCCCAGCGGACAGAGAACACCGGGGAGCTGTTTTTT
v_call: TRBV11-2; j_call: TRBJ1-2; clone_size: .; d_call: .; cdr3_aa: CASSSWTLINYGYTF; cdr3_nt: TGTGCCAGCAGCTCGTGGACACTTATTAACTATGGCTACACCTTC
v_call: TRBV9; j_call: TRBJ1-1; clone_size: .; d_call: TRBD1; cdr3_aa: CASSGGTGLYAEAFF; cdr3_nt: TGTGCCAGCAGCGGAGGGACAGGCCTGTACGCTGAAGCTTTCTTT
v_call: TRBV7-9; j_call: TRBJ1-2; clone_size: .; d_call: TRBD1; cdr3_aa: CASSQDRDYGYTF; cdr3_nt: TGTGCCAGCAGCCAAGACAGGGATTATGGCTACACCTTC
v_call: TRBV6-1; j_call: TRBJ2-5; clone_size: .; d_call: .; cdr3_aa: CASSSLGSETQYF; cdr3_nt: TGTGCCAGCAGTTCCTTAGGGAGTGAGACCCAGTACTTC
v_call: TRBV13; j_call: TRBJ2-3; clone_size: .; d_call: TRBD1; cdr3_aa: CASSLRGTGVADTQYF; cdr3_nt: TGTGCCAGCAGCTTGCGCGGGACAGGGGTAGCAGATACGCAGTATTTT
v_call: TRBV5-1; j_call: TRBJ2-7; clone_size: .; d_call: .; cdr3_aa: CASASRQKSYEQYF; cdr3_nt: TGCGCCAGCGCTTCCAGACAGAAGTCCTACGAGCAGTACTTC
v_call: TRBV14; j_call: TRBJ1-3; clone_size: .; d_call: .; cdr3_aa: CASSPPGNTIYF; cdr3_nt: TGTGCCAGCAGCCCCCCCGGAAACACCATATATTTT
v_call: TRBV7-2; j_call: TRBJ2-5; clone_size: .; d_call: TRBD2; cdr3_aa: CASSSGGLAGGQETQYF; cdr3_nt: TGTGCCAGCAGTTCCGGGGGACTAGCGGGGGGGCAAGAGACCCAGTACTTC
v_call: TRBV7-9; j_call: TRBJ2-3; clone_size: .; d_call: TRBD2; cdr3_aa: CASSLTSGRATDTQYF; cdr3_nt: TGTGCCAGCAGCTTGACTAGCGGGAGGGCCACAGATACGCAGTATTTT
v_call: TRBV30; j_call: TRBJ2-5; clone_size: once; d_call: .; cdr3_aa: CAWSVRGGLETQYF; cdr3_nt: TGTGCCTGGAGTGTACGGGGCGGACTAGAGACCCAGTACTTC
v_call: TRBV27; j_call: TRBJ1-2; clone_size: .; d_call: .; cdr3_aa: CASSPYRGRGDYGYTF; cdr3_nt: TGTGCCAGCAGTCCCTACCGAGGACGGGGAGACTATGGCTACACCTTC
v_call: TRBV19; j_call: TRBJ2-7; clone_size: .; d_call: TRBD2; cdr3_aa: CASSPRVAGPYEQYF; cdr3_nt: TGTGCCAGTAGTCCCAGAGTAGCGGGGCCCTACGAGCAGTACTTC
v_call: TRBV15; j_call: TRBJ2-5; clone_size: .; d_call: .; cdr3_aa: CATSRDRDPVETQYF; cdr3_nt: TGTGCCACCAGCAGAGATAGGGACCCGGTAGAGACCCAGTACTTC
v_call: TRBV20-1; j_call: TRBJ1-1; clone_size: .; d_call: .; cdr3_aa: CSARRRPEAFF; cdr3_nt: TGCAGTGCTAGGCGCAGGCCTGAAGCTTTCTTT
v_call: TRBV19; j_call: TRBJ1-1; clone_size: .; d_call: .; cdr3_aa: CASSIGNSMNTEAFF; cdr3_nt: TGTGCCAGTAGTATTGGGAACAGCATGAACACTGAAGCTTTCTTT
v_call: TRBV4-3; j_call: TRBJ1-1; clone_size: .; d_call: .; cdr3_aa: CASSQAGGNTEAFF; cdr3_nt: TGCGCCAGCAGCCAAGCGGGGGGGAACACTGAAGCTTTCTTT
v_call: TRBV6-1; j_call: TRBJ2-1; clone_size: .; d_call: .; cdr3_aa: CASVNRGLAEQFF; cdr3_nt: TGTGCCAGCGTCAACCGGGGATTGGCTGAGCAGTTCTTC
v_call: TRBV10-2; j_call: TRBJ2-7; clone_size: .; d_call: TRBD1; cdr3_aa: CASSGPGQGSSYEQYF; cdr3_nt: TGCGCCAGCAGTGGCCCGGGACAGGGATCCTCCTACGAGCAGTACTTC
v_call: TRBV15; j_call: TRBJ2-1; clone_size: .; d_call: .; cdr3_aa: CATSRVLADSRQFF; cdr3_nt: TGTGCCACCAGCAGAGTACTAGCTGACTCCCGGCAGTTCTTC
v_call: TRBV4-1; j_call: TRBJ2-5; clone_size: .; d_call: .; cdr3_aa: CASSQVGLPLVETQYF; cdr3_nt: TGCGCCAGCAGCCAAGTTGGCCTTCCCTTGGTAGAGACCCAGTACTTC
v_call: TRBV7-9; j_call: TRBJ2-5; clone_size: .; d_call: .; cdr3_aa: CASRLGAQETQYF; cdr3_nt: TGTGCCAGCAGGCTTGGGGCACAAGAGACCCAGTACTTC
v_call: TRBV4-1; j_call: TRBJ2-4; clone_size: once; d_call: TRBD2; cdr3_aa: CASSQGLAGGPGKNIQYF; cdr3_nt: TGCGCCAGCAGCCAGGGACTAGCGGGAGGGCCGGGCAAAAACATTCAGTACTTC
v_call: TRBV30; j_call: TRBJ2-7; clone_size: .; d_call: .; cdr3_aa: CAWSPRQGGSYEQYF; cdr3_nt: TGTGCCTGGAGTCCCCGGCAGGGAGGATCCTACGAGCAGTACTTC
v_call: TRBV7-2; j_call: TRBJ2-1; clone_size: .; d_call: TRBD2; cdr3_aa: CASSFAGGPGNEQFF; cdr3_nt: TGTGCCAGCAGCTTTGCGGGAGGGCCGGGCAATGAGCAGTTCTTC
v_call: TRBV5-1; j_call: TRBJ1-1; clone_size: .; d_call: .; cdr3_aa: CASSLGLGAMNTEAFF; cdr3_nt: TGCGCCAGCAGCTTGGGTCTAGGGGCTATGAACACTGAAGCTTTCTTT
v_call: TRBV21-1; j_call: TRBJ2-7; clone_size: .; d_call: .; cdr3_aa: CASSKRTYEQYF; cdr3_nt: TGTGCCAGCAGCAAACGGACCTACGAGCAGTACTTC
v_call: TRBV27; j_call: TRBJ2-3; clone_size: .; d_call: .; cdr3_aa: CASSSLAVPGADTQYF; cdr3_nt: TGTGCCAGCAGCTCCTTAGCGGTTCCTGGGGCAGATACGCAGTATTTT
v_call: TRBV28; j_call: TRBJ1-1; clone_size: few; d_call: .; cdr3_aa: CASSLARPQSTEAFF; cdr3_nt: TGTGCCAGCAGCCTAGCCAGACCCCAAAGCACTGAAGCTTTCTTT
v_call: TRBV29-1; j_call: TRBJ1-2; clone_size: .; d_call: .; cdr3_aa: CSCYRSNYGYTF; cdr3_nt: TGCAGCTGCTACAGGTCGAACTATGGCTACACCTTC
v_call: TRBV28; j_call: TRBJ2-7; clone_size: once; d_call: TRBD2; cdr3_aa: CASSLAGGAYEQYF; cdr3_nt: TGTGCCAGCAGCCTAGCGGGGGGGGCCTACGAGCAGTACTTC
v_call: TRBV7-9; j_call: TRBJ1-1; clone_size: once; d_call: .; cdr3_aa: CASSSGGLTEAFF; cdr3_nt: TGTGCCAGCAGTTCCGGGGGGCTCACTGAAGCTTTCTTT
v_call: TRBV10-3; j_call: TRBJ1-1; clone_size: .; d_call: TRBD1; cdr3_aa: CASSGTEFSEAFF; cdr3_nt: TGTGCCAGTTCCGGGACAGAATTCTCTGAAGCTTTCTTT
v_call: TRBV6-6; j_call: TRBJ1-5; clone_size: .; d_call: .; cdr3_aa: CASRPGGGNQPQHF; cdr3_nt: TGTGCCAGCAGACCGGGGGGTGGCAATCAGCCCCAGCATTTT
v_call: TRBV10-1; j_call: TRBJ2-7; clone_size: once; d_call: .; cdr3_aa: CAGEWSSVYEQYF; cdr3_nt: TGCGCCGGTGAGTGGTCTAGCGTTTACGAGCAGTACTTC
v_call: TRBV14; j_call: TRBJ2-5; clone_size: .; d_call: .; cdr3_aa: CASSQYRNQETQYF; cdr3_nt: TGTGCCAGCAGCCAGTATCGCAACCAAGAGACCCAGTACTTC
v_call: TRBV29-1; j_call: TRBJ1-1; clone_size: .; d_call: .; cdr3_aa: CSVKSQRGSANTEAFF; cdr3_nt: TGCAGCGTTAAGTCCCAGCGAGGTTCTGCGAACACTGAAGCTTTCTTT
v_call: TRBV6-5; j_call: TRBJ1-2; clone_size: .; d_call: .; cdr3_aa: CASSYTPDPANYGYTF; cdr3_nt: TGTGCCAGCAGTTACACCCCGGACCCGGCTAACTATGGCTACACCTTC
v_call: TRBV4-1; j_call: TRBJ2-5; clone_size: once; d_call: TRBD2; cdr3_aa: CASSQGWLAASQETQYF; cdr3_nt: TGCGCCAGCAGCCAAGGATGGCTAGCGGCCTCCCAAGAGACCCAGTACTTC
v_call: TRBV5-1; j_call: TRBJ1-1; clone_size: .; d_call: TRBD1; cdr3_aa: CASSTTGVNTEAFF; cdr3_nt: TGCGCCAGCAGCACGACAGGGGTAAACACTGAAGCTTTCTTT